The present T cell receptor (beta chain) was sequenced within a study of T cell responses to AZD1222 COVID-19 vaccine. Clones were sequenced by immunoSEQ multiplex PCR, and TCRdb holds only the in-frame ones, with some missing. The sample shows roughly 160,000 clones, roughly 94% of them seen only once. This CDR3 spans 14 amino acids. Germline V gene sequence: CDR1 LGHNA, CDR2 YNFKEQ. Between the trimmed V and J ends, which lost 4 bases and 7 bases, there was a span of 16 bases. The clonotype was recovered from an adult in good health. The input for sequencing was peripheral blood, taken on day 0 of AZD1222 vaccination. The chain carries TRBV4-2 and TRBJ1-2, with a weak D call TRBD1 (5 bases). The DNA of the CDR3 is TGTGCCAGCAGCCTCGGCCGGAGCAGGGCTGGCTACACCTTC. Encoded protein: CASSLGRSRAGYTF.